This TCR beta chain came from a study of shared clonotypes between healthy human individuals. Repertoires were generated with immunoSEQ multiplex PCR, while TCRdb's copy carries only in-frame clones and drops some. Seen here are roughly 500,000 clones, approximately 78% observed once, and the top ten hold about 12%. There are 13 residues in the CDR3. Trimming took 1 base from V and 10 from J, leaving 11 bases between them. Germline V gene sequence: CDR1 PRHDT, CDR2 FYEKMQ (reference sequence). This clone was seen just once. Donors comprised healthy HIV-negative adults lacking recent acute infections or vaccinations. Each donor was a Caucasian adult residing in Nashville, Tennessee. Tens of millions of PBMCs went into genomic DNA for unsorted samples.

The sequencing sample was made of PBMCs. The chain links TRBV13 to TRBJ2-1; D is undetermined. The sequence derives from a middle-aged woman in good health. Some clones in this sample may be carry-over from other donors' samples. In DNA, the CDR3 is TGTGCCAGCAGCTTAGTTCTGGGGAAGGAGCAGTTCTTC. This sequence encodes CASSLVLGKEQFF.